Following are 13 T cell receptor beta chains from one sample sequenced in a study of Graves' ophthalmopathy and Graves' hyperthyroidism. RNA served as the template for amplifying TCR beta CDR3 regions. RT-PCR with HTBI primers came first, then second-round multiplex PCR. TCRdb ran MiXCR on the multiplex PCR reads and lists one entry per CDR3 protein. The table shows about 400,000 distinct CDR3 sequences, with approximately 20% occurring only once. The source material was peripheral blood. The receptor set was obtained from a woman between 18 and 30 years old with Graves' ophthalmopathy.

This clonotype was seen repeatedly, ten times or more. The genes are TRBV29-1 and TRBJ2-7; D is unresolved. The germline V gene has CDR1 SQVTM and CDR2 ANQGSEA. V was trimmed by 4 bases and J by 2 bases, leaving 6 bases between them. The CDR3 consists of 11 residues. CDR3 in DNA: TGCAGCGTTGTTTCCACCTACGAGCAGTACTTC. Amino acid sequence: CSVVSTYEQYF.

The chain couples TRBV6-5 to TRBJ2-5; perhaps TRBD1 as D (6 bases). The V end lost 4 bases, the J end lost 4 bases, and 19 bases lay between the germline ends. CDR1 and CDR2 from the germline V gene are MNHEY and SVGAGI. This CDR3 has 16 residues. CDR3 in DNA: TGTGCCAGCAGTTTACGGGTACCCGCAGGGGTAGAGACCCAGTACTTC. It yields the protein CASSLRVPAGVETQYF.

The table lists this clonotype with many counts. This sequence joins TRBV29-1 and TRBJ2-7; TRBD1 matches 7 bases. The germline V gene encodes CDR1 SQVTM and CDR2 ANQGSEA. With V trimmed by 4 bases and J by 4 bases, 4 bases remained unmatched. The length of the CDR3 is 12 residues. CDR3 in amino acids: CSVGTGLYEQYF. The CDR3 coding sequence is TGCAGCGTTGGGACAGGCCTTTACGAGCAGTACTTC.

This clonotype was detected many times. The junction departs from the called germline gene at one end, perhaps through a read error. V gene TRBV6-1 combines with J gene TRBJ1-2; D is unclear. This CDR3 has 13 residues. The germline V gene encodes CDR1 MNHNS and CDR2 SASEGT. CDR3 in DNA: TGTGCCAGCAGTGAAACGGGCTACTATGACTACACCTTC. Translated: CASSETGYYDYTF.

This clonotype has at least ten counts. The chain has TRBV28 and TRBJ2-7; TRBD1 might be the D (7 bases). V shed 6 bases and J shed 5 bases, with 23 bases lying between them. Germline V CDR1 and CDR2: MDHEN, SYDVKM. The CDR3 consists of 16 residues. The CDR3 spells CASSNPTGRGWNEQYF. The CDR3 bases are TGTGCCAGCAGCAACCCGACAGGGCGGGGTTGGAACGAGCAGTACTTC.

This clonotype has at least ten counts. V and J are TRBV19 and TRBJ2-7, with 12 bases that match TRBD2. Looked up from germline, CDR1 is LNHDA and CDR2 is SQIVND (reference sequence). This CDR3 comprises 16 residues. V dropped 5 bases and J dropped 3; count of bases not matched to a gene: 8. This chain's CDR3 is CASSASLAGGFYEQYF. CDR3 DNA sequence: TGTGCCAGTAGTGCGTCTCTAGCGGGGGGGTTCTACGAGCAGTACTTC. The complete variable domain, with remaining parts taken from reference TRBV19 and TRBJ2-7, reads DGGITQSPKYLFRKEGQNVTLSCEQNLNHDAMYWYRQDPGQGLRLIYYSQIVNDFQKGDIAEGYSVSREKKESFPLTVTSAQKNPTAFYLCASSASLAGGFYEQYFGPGTRLTVT.

This clonotype was observed at least ten times. CDR3 in amino acids: CATSRIQGIRHEQYF. CDR3 nucleotides: TGTGCCACCAGCAGGATTCAGGGGATCCGCCACGAGCAGTACTTC. The gene calls are TRBV15 and TRBJ2-7, with D maybe TRBD1 (6 bases). The V gene lost 3 bases and the J gene lost 5 bases, with 17 bases spanning the gap. The CDR3 contains 15 residues. Germline CDR1 and CDR2: LNHNV and YYDKDF (reference sequence).

The sample holds many counts of this clonotype. The chain carries TRBV28 and TRBJ2-5; D may be TRBD1 (6 bases). This CDR3 is 15 amino acids long. V gave up 5 bases and J gave up 4 bases, with 17 bases separating them. Germline V lookup: CDR1 MDHEN, CDR2 SYDVKM. CDR3 DNA: TGTGCCAGCAGTCTGGGCAGTGGGGGCCGAGAGACCCAGTACTTC. This translates into CASSLGSGGRETQYF.

In its sample, this clonotype was seen many times. The chain uses TRBV6-2 or TRBV6-3 and TRBJ1-6, with a possible D match to TRBD1 (5 bases). The CDR3 covers 14 residues. Trimming took off 10 bases at V and 7 bases at J, with 17 bases between the two ends. Germline V gene data show CDR1 as MNHEY and CDR2 as SVGEGT. The CDR3 DNA is TGTGCCACCACCGGAGGGGAACTAAATTCACCCCTCCACTTT. Translation: CATTGGELNSPLHF.

This clonotype was seen many times. V is TRBV12-3 or TRBV12-4 and J is TRBJ1-2; TRBD1 agrees at 7 bases. The V and J ends lost 5 bases and 8 bases, in that order; junction bases with no gene match: 8. CDR3 length: 13 residues. The CDR3 is CASSPGTVDGYTF. As DNA, the CDR3 is TGTGCCAGCAGTCCCGGGACAGTAGACGGCTACACCTTC.

This clonotype was detected many times. The chain combines TRBV19 with TRBJ1-2; a possible D gene is TRBD1 (6 bases). The CDR3 spans 14 residues. The germline CDR1 and CDR2 sequences are LNHDA and SQIVND (reference sequence). V was trimmed by 7 bases and J by 2 bases, leaving 14 bases between them. The CDR3 reads CASTPAQGNYGYTF. Written as DNA, the CDR3 is TGTGCCAGTACCCCCGCACAGGGAAACTATGGCTACACCTTC.

The chain couples TRBV12-3 or TRBV12-4 to TRBJ1-6, with a tentative D call TRBD1 (5 bases). The length of the CDR3 is 14 residues. The germline V and J ends were trimmed by 5 bases and 9 bases, with 14 bases remaining between them. The CDR3: CASSLQGTGSPLHF. The CDR3 nucleotides read TGTGCCAGCAGTCTGCAGGGTACTGGTTCACCCCTCCACTTT.

The chain recombines TRBV24-1 with TRBJ2-5; tentative D call: TRBD1 (5 bases). With 1 base removed from V and 4 bases from J, the gap between germline ends came to 12 bases. This CDR3 contains 15 residues. Germline V gene data show CDR1 as KGHDR and CDR2 as SFDVKD. The CDR3 DNA reads as TGTGCCACCAGTGATTTCCAGGGAATGGCAGAGACCCAGTACTTC. It is translated as CATSDFQGMAETQYF.